These 5 T cell receptor beta chains share one sample of origin, sequenced in a study of PD-1 blockade in classical Hodgkin lymphoma. This table comes from immunoSEQ multiplex PCR, and its TCRdb copy is limited to in-frame clones, with some not included. Of 13,000 to 15,000 clones listed, 81% are singletons. Every patient was affected by relapse after autologous stem cell transplantation, while exposure to brentuximab vedotin was not uniform. This specimen consisted of peripheral blood mononuclear cells (PBMCs), obtained at baseline. The receptor source for this set is a human donor with classical Hodgkin lymphoma.

V usage is TRBV7-2 and J usage is TRBJ2-5, with D perhaps matching TRBD1 or TRBD2 (5 bases each). The CDR3 has 15 residues. V was pared by 1 base and J by 2 bases, with 11 bases between. Germline V gives CDR1 SGHTA, CDR2 FQGNSA. The CDR3 protein is CASSLVLGDQETQYF. The CDR3 DNA follows: TGTGCCAGCAGCTTAGTACTGGGGGATCAAGAGACCCAGTACTTC.

This chain links TRBV28 with TRBJ2-7, with D unclear. V was shortened by 5 bases and J by 3 bases, with 5 bases between the two germline ends. Germline loops: CDR1 MDHEN, CDR2 SYDVKM. This CDR3 region has 11 residues. This chain's CDR3 is CASSPNYEQYF. In DNA, the CDR3 is TGTGCCAGCAGTCCGAACTACGAGCAGTACTTC.

The CDR3 reads CASSELTGPLVSLRGEQYF. The CDR3, as DNA: TGTGCCAGCAGTGAATTAACGGGTCCCTTAGTAAGCCTAAGGGGGGAGCAGTACTTC. The gene calls are TRBV2 and TRBJ2-7; TRBD1 is a possible D gene (6 bases). V was cut by 2 bases and J by 7 bases, with 30 bases left in between. Per germline, CDR1 SNHLY and CDR2 FYNNEI. The CDR3 loop spans 19 amino acids.

The CDR3 DNA reads TGTGCCAGCAGTGAACGTCGAGACACCGGGGAGCTGTTTTTT. Translating it yields CASSERRDTGELFF. V and J are TRBV25-1 and TRBJ2-2; no firm D call. The germline V and J ends were trimmed by 2 bases and 3 bases, with 7 bases remaining between them. The CDR3 has 14 residues. Germline CDR1 is MGHDK and CDR2 is SYGVNS.

The count of this clone is one. This sequence joins TRBV27 and TRBJ2-5; weak D call: TRBD1 (6 bases). Per germline, CDR1 MNHEY and CDR2 SMNVEV (reference sequence). V was cut by 0 bases and J by 5 bases, with 13 bases left in between. The CDR3 spans 15 residues. The CDR3, as DNA: TGTGCCAGCAGTTTATCTGCAGGGGTATTGGAGACCCAGTACTTC. Protein: CASSLSAGVLETQYF.